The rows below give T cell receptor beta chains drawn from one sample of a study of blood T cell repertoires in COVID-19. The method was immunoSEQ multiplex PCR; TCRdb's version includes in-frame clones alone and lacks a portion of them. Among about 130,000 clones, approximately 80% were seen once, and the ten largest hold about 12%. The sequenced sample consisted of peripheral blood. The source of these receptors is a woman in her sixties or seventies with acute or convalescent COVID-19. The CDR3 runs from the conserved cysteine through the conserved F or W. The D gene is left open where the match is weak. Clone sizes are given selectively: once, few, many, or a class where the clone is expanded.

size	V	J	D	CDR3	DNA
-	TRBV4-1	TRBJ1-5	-	CASSQGLTGNQPQHF	TGCGCCAGCAGCCAAGGCCTAACAGGGAATCAGCCCCAGCATTTT
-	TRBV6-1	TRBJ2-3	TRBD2	CASSEALGAGAADTQYF	TGTGCCAGCAGTGAAGCGCTCGGAGCGGGGGCCGCAGATACGCAGTATTTT
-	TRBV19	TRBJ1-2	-	CALSTGRGYTF	TGTGCCCTCTCGACAGGTCGCGGCTACACCTTC
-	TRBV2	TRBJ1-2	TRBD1	CASSGDRAGGYTF	TGTGCCAGCAGTGGAGACAGGGCAGGTGGCTACACCTTC
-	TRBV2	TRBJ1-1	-	CASSKGILDTEAFF	TGTGCCAGCAGCAAGGGGATTTTAGACACTGAAGCTTTCTTT
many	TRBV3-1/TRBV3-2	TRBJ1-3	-	CASSMGGGPSGNTIYF	TGTGCCAGCAGCATGGGAGGAGGGCCCTCTGGAAACACCATATATTTT
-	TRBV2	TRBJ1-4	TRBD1	CASSEGGQGHRNEKLFF	TGTGCCAGCAGTGAAGGGGGACAGGGTCACAGGAATGAAAAACTGTTTTTT
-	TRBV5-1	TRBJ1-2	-	CASNIGGGDLYGYTF	TGCGCCAGCAATATAGGTGGGGGGGACCTTTATGGCTACACCTTC
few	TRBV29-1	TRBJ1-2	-	CSVVINYGYTF	TGCAGCGTCGTTATAAACTATGGCTACACCTTC
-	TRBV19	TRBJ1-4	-	CASSDQVNEKLFF	TGTGCCAGTAGTGACCAGGTTAATGAAAAACTGTTTTTT
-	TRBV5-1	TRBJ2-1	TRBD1	CASSSPGQGEGEQFF	TGCGCCAGCAGCTCTCCGGGACAGGGGGAAGGTGAGCAGTTCTTC
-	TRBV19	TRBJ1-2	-	CASSIVPGTLNYGYTF	TGTGCCAGTAGTATAGTTCCAGGGACTCTTAACTATGGCTACACCTTC
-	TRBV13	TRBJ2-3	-	CASESGDTQYF	TGTGCCAGCGAATCCGGAGATACGCAGTATTTT
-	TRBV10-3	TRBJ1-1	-	CAIRDPLLQGNTEAFF	TGTGCCATCAGGGACCCCCTATTACAGGGGAACACTGAAGCTTTCTTT
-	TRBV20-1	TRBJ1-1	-	CSASEFGHYATEAFF	TGCAGTGCTAGTGAATTCGGCCACTATGCCACTGAAGCTTTCTTT
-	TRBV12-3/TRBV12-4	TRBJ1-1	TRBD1	CASRGTGTTEAFF	TGTGCCAGCAGGGGGACAGGGACCACTGAAGCTTTCTTT